This section outlines one TCR beta chain sequence together with its context. The data stem from a study of blood T cell repertoires in COVID-19. Assay used: immunoSEQ multiplex PCR; TCRdb lists only in-frame clones, some missing. The table lists about 440,000 clones, 70% to 90% of them singletons. Cohort placement rested on clinical history that participants reported themselves. The CDR3 consists of 14 residues. The germline V gene encodes CDR1 LNHDA and CDR2 SQIVND (reference sequence). Between the trimmed V and J ends, which lost 7 bases and 3 bases, there was a span of 13 bases. Sequencing input: PBMCs or T cells enriched from blood (not recorded which). This TCR derives from a woman in her late teens or twenties with acute COVID-19. The chain links TRBV19 to TRBJ1-5; unclear D gene. Here the CDR3 DNA reads TGTGCCAGTAAGTCCGGTACTTACAATCAGCCCCAGCATTTT. Amino acid sequence: CASKSGTYNQPQHF.